The source of this T cell receptor (beta chain) is a study of blood T cell repertoires in COVID-19. Study in general: COVID-19 samples collected from the United States, Italy and Spain covered acute and convalescent phases. From T cells, B-cell-depleted T cells, or PBMCs came the material, which was cDNA or gDNA.

Profiled with immunoSEQ multiplex PCR; TCRdb holds only in-frame clones, not every one. The data show a few hundred thousand clones, 89% seen once. Germline assignment: CDR1 SGDLS and CDR2 YYNGEE. Between the trimmed V and J ends, which lost 0 bases and 1 base, there was a span of 14 bases. The CDR3 contains 18 residues. The rearrangement joins TRBV9 to TRBJ2-6; maybe TRBD2 (6 bases). This TCR came from a woman aged 60-75 years with acute or convalescent COVID-19. Sequences were obtained from peripheral blood. DNA for the CDR3: TGTGCCAGCAGCGTAGGTGGGGACTCCGAATCTGGGGCCAACGTCCTGACTTTC. It is translated as CASSVGGDSESGANVLTF.